The 24 T cell receptor beta chains presented below share a single source sample, sequenced in a study of T cell responses to AZD1222 COVID-19 vaccine. Measured with immunoSEQ multiplex PCR; TCRdb has only the in-frame clones, and not every one. The table lists some 150,000 clones, roughly 90% of them singletons. The sample consisted of peripheral blood, taken 28 days after the second AZD1222 dose. Every receptor here comes from an adult who received the AZD1222 COVID-19 vaccine.

V gene TRBV7-2 combines with J gene TRBJ2-2, with D hard to call. The germline V gene encodes CDR1 SGHTA and CDR2 FQGNSA. The CDR3 loop spans 15 amino acids. With 1 base removed from V and 2 bases from J, the gap between germline ends came to 8 bases. The CDR3 DNA reads as TGTGCCAGCAGCTTAGTTGGCACCAACACCGGGGAGCTGTTTTTT. Protein: CASSLVGTNTGELFF.

The V and J genes are TRBV30 and TRBJ2-3; no reliable D call. Germline-derived CDR1 and CDR2 are GTSNPN and SVGIG (reference sequence). V was trimmed by 6 bases and J by 1 base, leaving 8 bases between them. The CDR3 runs 12 residues. CDR3 sequence (DNA): TGTGCCTGCAACTGGGGCACAGATACGCAGTATTTT. This gives the protein CACNWGTDTQYF.

V and J are TRBV2 and TRBJ1-2; D unresolved. The CDR3 runs to 11 residues. The V end lost 8 bases, the J end lost 0 bases, and 4 bases lay between the germline ends. CDR1 SNHLY and CDR2 FYNNEI come from the germline V gene. This chain's CDR3 is CASVTNYGYTF. CDR3 DNA: TGTGCCAGCGTCACTAACTATGGCTACACCTTC.

The chain links TRBV27 to TRBJ2-1, with a tentative D call TRBD2 (5 bases). Trimming pared 7 bases from V and 8 bases from J, leaving 9 bases between. CDR1 and CDR2 from the germline V gene are MNHEY and SMNVEV (reference sequence). This CDR3 has 11 residues. CDR3 bases: TGTGCCAGCATGGCCGGGGATGAGCAGTTCTTC. This translates into CASMAGDEQFF.

V gene TRBV2 combines with J gene TRBJ1-1, with D possibly matching TRBD1 (5 bases). The germline V and J ends were trimmed by 6 bases and 2 bases, with 10 bases remaining between them. Germline CDR1 and CDR2: SNHLY and FYNNEI. This CDR3 is 13 amino acids long. CDR3 protein: CASRGEGNTEAFF. The CDR3 DNA follows: TGTGCCAGCAGGGGGGAAGGTAACACTGAAGCTTTCTTT.

This chain uses TRBV11-2 with TRBJ2-7, with D unresolved. The CDR3 consists of 11 residues. Trimming left V 4 bases short and J 7 bases short, with 8 bases between. Germline CDR1 SGHAT, CDR2 FQNNGV. CDR3 sequence reads: CASSSTDEQYF. CDR3 sequence (DNA): TGTGCCAGCAGCTCCACCGATGAGCAGTACTTC.

This chain joins TRBV11-2 and TRBJ1-2; weak D call: TRBD1 (5 bases). The CDR3 runs 14 residues. With 5 bases removed from V and 8 bases from J, the gap between germline ends came to 18 bases. Germline V gene sequence: CDR1 SGHAT, CDR2 FQNNGV. The CDR3 DNA reads TGTGCCAGCAGCCAAAAGGTGGGTGGGGGAGGCTACACCTTC. It specifies CASSQKVGGGGYTF. Full variable domain (missing parts from reference TRBV11-2 and TRBJ1-2): EAGVAQSPRYKIIEKRQSVAFWCNPISGHATLYWYQQILGQGPKLLIQFQNNGVVDDSQLPKDRFSAERLKGVDSTLKIQPAKLEDSAVYLCASSQKVGGGGYTFGSGTRLTVV.

The V gene is TRBV12-3 or TRBV12-4, the J gene TRBJ1-2; tentative D call: TRBD1 (5 bases). The CDR3 length is 13 residues. V shed 4 bases and J shed 5 bases, with 11 bases lying between them. For the CDR3, the DNA is TGTGCCAGCAGTTCCGGGACTCCGTATGGCTACACCTTC. This sequence encodes CASSSGTPYGYTF.

The V call is TRBV2, the J call TRBJ1-3; D remains unclear. This CDR3 region has 15 residues. V was cut by 5 bases and J by 0 bases, with 11 bases left in between. Germline CDR1 SNHLY, CDR2 FYNNEI. The CDR3 protein is CASSSTDLSGNTIYF. CDR3 bases: TGTGCCAGCAGTTCTACAGACCTCTCTGGAAACACCATATATTTT.

This chain links TRBV5-4 with TRBJ1-5; TRBD1 might be the D (5 bases). The CDR3 extends over 13 amino acids. The V gene lost 3 bases and the J gene lost 8 bases, with 12 bases spanning the gap. The germline V gene encodes CDR1 SGHNT and CDR2 YYREEE (reference sequence). CDR3 residues: CASSSLVGEPQHF. DNA of the CDR3: TGTGCCAGCAGCTCCTTAGTAGGGGAGCCCCAGCATTTT.

The genes are TRBV6-6 and TRBJ1-6; 9 bases line up with TRBD1. This CDR3 has 14 residues. V lost 2 bases and J lost 11; bases outside the gene matches: 4. The germline V gene encodes CDR1 MNHNY and CDR2 SVGAGI (reference sequence). The CDR3 region has the DNA TGTGCCAGCAGTTACGCGACAGGGGGAGCACCCCTCCACTTT. Its protein product is CASSYATGGAPLHF.

The genes are TRBV30 and TRBJ2-5; possible D gene TRBD2, 6 bases. The V gene lost 0 bases and the J gene lost 2 bases, with 10 bases spanning the gap. CDR1 is GTSNPN and CDR2 is SVGIG in the germline V gene (reference sequence). This CDR3 has 14 residues. The CDR3 DNA reads TGTGCCTGGAGTGTACAGGCGGGGCAAGAGACCCAGTACTTC. Translation: CAWSVQAGQETQYF.

In this sample, this clone turned up once. The chain is built from TRBV4-1 and TRBJ1-5, with D perhaps TRBD1 (5 bases). CDR1 is MGHRA and CDR2 is YSYEKL in the germline V gene. This CDR3 is 13 amino acids long. Deletions cut 3 bases from V and 7 bases from J, with 10 bases between. Written as DNA, the CDR3 is TGCGCCAGCAGCCAGGGGGGGACCCAGCCCCAGCATTTT. This gives the protein CASSQGGTQPQHF.

V and J are TRBV12-3 or TRBV12-4 and TRBJ1-1; D unclear. V was clipped by 8 bases and J by 0 bases, with 10 bases between them. The length of the CDR3 is 13 residues. In nucleotides, the CDR3 is TGTGCCAGCGAACCCCCCATGAACACTGAAGCTTTCTTT. It codes for CASEPPMNTEAFF.

The chain combines TRBV30 with TRBJ1-5; D unresolved. V shed 5 bases and J shed 2 bases, with 10 bases lying between them. The germline gives CDR1 GTSNPN, CDR2 SVGIG (reference sequence). The CDR3 has 13 amino acids. Here the CDR3 DNA reads TGTGCCTGGGATCAGACTCGCAATCAGCCCCAGCATTTT. Translation gives CAWDQTRNQPQHF.

This rearrangement joins TRBV10-3 to TRBJ2-3; no clear D. The germline V and J ends were trimmed by 6 bases and 2 bases, with 6 bases remaining between them. CDR1 is ENHRY and CDR2 is SYGVKD in the germline V gene. The CDR3 consists of 12 residues. Here the CDR3 DNA reads TGTGCCATCAGCGCCAACACAGATACGCAGTATTTT. Translation: CAISANTDTQYF.

V and J are TRBV2 and TRBJ1-1; possibly TRBD1 for D (5 bases). The CDR3 is made up of 13 amino acids. V shed 9 bases and J shed 1 base, with 12 bases lying between them. CDR1 and CDR2 from the germline V gene are SNHLY and FYNNEI. The CDR3 region has the DNA TGTGCCAGTATCCCGGGGCGGAACACTGAAGCTTTCTTT. Translation: CASIPGRNTEAFF.

This sequence joins TRBV15 and TRBJ2-1; TRBD2 might be the D (5 bases). In germline, CDR1 is LNHNV, CDR2 YYDKDF (reference sequence). The V end lost 2 bases, the J end lost 0 bases, and 14 bases lay between the germline ends. This CDR3 is 17 amino acids long. CDR3 protein: CATSRYRPSSSYNEQFF. CDR3 DNA: TGTGCCACCAGCAGATACCGACCTAGCAGCTCCTACAATGAGCAGTTCTTC.

The CDR3 nucleotides are TGTGCTACTGGGACAACGTCCACCTACGAGCAGTACTTC. Protein sequence: CATGTTSTYEQYF. This chain connects TRBV6-5 to TRBJ2-7; maybe TRBD1 (6 bases). CDR3 length: 13 residues. From germline, CDR1 is MNHEY and CDR2 SVGAGI.

The chain couples TRBV9 to TRBJ2-3; D is uncertain. In germline, CDR1 is SGDLS, CDR2 YYNGEE. The CDR3 is 15 amino acids. V was trimmed by 0 bases and J by 5 bases, leaving 13 bases between them. The CDR3 DNA reads as TGTGCCAGCAGCGTAGTTGGAGCTCGGCGAGATACGCAGTATTTT. The encoded protein is CASSVVGARRDTQYF.

The CDR3 sequence is CASKATGRSYEQYF. As DNA, the CDR3 is TGTGCCAGTAAGGCAACAGGTCGATCCTACGAGCAGTACTTC. The genes are TRBV19 and TRBJ2-7; D might be TRBD1 (5 bases). Per germline, CDR1 LNHDA and CDR2 SQIVND (reference sequence). The V end lost 7 bases, the J end lost 1 base, and 14 bases lay between the germline ends. CDR3 length equals 14 residues.

The chain couples TRBV13 to TRBJ1-2; D not certain. Germline lookup yields CDR1 PRHDT and CDR2 FYEKMQ (reference sequence). Trimming took off 5 bases at V and 8 bases at J, with 15 bases between the two ends. The CDR3 sequence is 13 residues long. The CDR3 spells CASSTAGPGGYTF. As DNA, the CDR3 is TGTGCCAGCAGCACAGCGGGTCCGGGGGGCTACACCTTC.

This chain joins TRBV2 and TRBJ1-2; D gene ambiguous. CDR3 length: 12 residues. V lost 7 bases, J lost 8 bases, and 14 bases lay in between. The germline gives CDR1 SNHLY, CDR2 FYNNEI. This CDR3 is CASTNSRRGYTF. The CDR3 nucleotides read TGTGCCAGCACTAACTCCCGGCGGGGCTACACCTTC.

The chain uses TRBV2 and TRBJ1-6; 9 bases are a match to TRBD1. Per the germline V gene, CDR1 is SNHLY and CDR2 is FYNNEI. The CDR3 loop spans 16 amino acids. J lost 4 bases, V lost 7 bases, and 8 bases had no gene match. This chain's CDR3 is CASTIEGTGYNSPLHF. CDR3 DNA: TGTGCCAGCACGATAGAAGGGACAGGGTATAATTCACCCCTCCACTTT.